One sample yielded the 22 T cell receptor beta chains listed below, sequenced in a study of CD8+CD57+ T cells in acquired aplastic anemia. Genomic DNA templated the TCR beta VDJ and CDR3 profiling. TCRdb re-called the reads with MiXCR, one entry per CDR3 protein. The table lists 250,000 to 300,000 distinct CDR3 sequences, 50% to 65% of them singletons. All patients picked for sequencing had shown, by flow cytometry, an expansion of CD8+CD57+ cells. The sequencing input was sorted CD4+, CD8+, or CD8+CD57+ T cells (not recorded which) from PBMCs. All receptors come from a human donor with aplastic anemia.

This clonotype appeared a few times. The chain joins TRBV7-8 to TRBJ2-7; TRBD2 agrees at 9 bases. The CDR3 covers 16 residues. Trimming at V came to 4 bases and at J to 3 bases, leaving 10 bases not matched to a gene. The germline V gene has CDR1 SGHVS and CDR2 FQNEAQ. The CDR3 protein is CASSSGVAGVNYEQYF. As DNA, the CDR3 is TGTGCCAGCAGCTCGGGGGTAGCGGGGGTGAACTACGAGCAGTACTTC.

The chain uses TRBV20-1 and TRBJ2-7, with 13 bases fitting TRBD2. The CDR3 has 14 residues. V lost 1 base to trimming and J lost 6 bases; unmatched junction nucleotides: 3. Germline CDR1 is DFQATT and CDR2 is SNEGSKA (reference sequence). This chain's CDR3 is CSARGTSGGGEQYF. The CDR3 region has the DNA TGCAGTGCTAGAGGGACTAGCGGGGGAGGCGAGCAGTACTTC.

The genes are TRBV2 and TRBJ2-3, with unresolved D. Germline loops: CDR1 SNHLY, CDR2 FYNNEI. Trimming cost V 2 bases and J 0 bases, with 9 bases left between them. This CDR3 comprises 15 residues. CDR3 sequence: CASSEKLLSTDTQYF. CDR3 DNA: TGTGCCAGCAGTGAAAAATTGCTTAGCACAGATACGCAGTATTTT.

The CDR3, as DNA: TGCGCCAGCAGCTTTGAGTTCAGTGCGTATGAAGCTTTCTTT. Translation: CASSFEFSAYEAFF. The V call is TRBV5-1, the J call TRBJ1-1; D call uncertain. The CDR3 has 14 amino acids. Trimming left V 2 bases short and J 7 bases short, with 15 bases between. Germline assignment: CDR1 SGHRS and CDR2 YFSETQ.

This chain joins TRBV20-1 and TRBJ1-5; D remains ambiguous. The CDR3 sequence is 11 residues long. The ends were cut back, 0 bases at V and 7 bases at J, with 4 bases in the middle. Germline CDR1 reads DFQATT; CDR2 reads SNEGSKA (reference sequence). CDR3 sequence reads: CSAREGQPQHF. The CDR3, as DNA: TGCAGTGCTAGAGAAGGGCAGCCCCAGCATTTT.

The chain couples TRBV5-6 to TRBJ2-6; D is uncertain. V shed 6 bases and J shed 0 bases, with 10 bases lying between them. The CDR3 extends over 15 amino acids. CDR1 and CDR2 (germline): SGHDT, YYEEEE. Written as DNA, the CDR3 is TGTGCCAGCATCGGTGAGGACTCTGGGGCCAACGTCCTGACTTTC. Its translation is CASIGEDSGANVLTF.

This clonotype was recorded a few times. This rearrangement joins TRBV9 to TRBJ2-7; D call uncertain. The germline CDR1 and CDR2 sequences are SGDLS and YYNGEE. Trimming took 3 bases from V and 2 from J, leaving 24 bases between them. The CDR3 totals 18 residues. CDR3 DNA sequence: TGTGCCAGCAGCGCCGGTGGGTCAGGCGTAAAGCTTGCCTACGAGCAGTACTTC. Encoded protein: CASSAGGSGVKLAYEQYF.

The rearrangement links TRBV9 to TRBJ2-3; no reliable D call. Looked up from germline, CDR1 is SGDLS and CDR2 is YYNGEE. The CDR3 totals 16 residues. V gave up 0 bases and J gave up 2 bases, with 13 bases separating them. This chain's CDR3 is CASSVEGEPDTDTQYF. The CDR3 nucleotides read TGTGCCAGCAGCGTAGAAGGTGAGCCGGACACAGATACGCAGTATTTT. Full variable domain (missing parts from reference TRBV9 and TRBJ2-3): DSGVTQTPKHLITATGQRVTLRCSPRSGDLSVYWYQQSLDQGLQFLIQYYNGEERAKGNILERFSAQQFPDLHSELNLSSLELGDSALYFCASSVEGEPDTDTQYFGPGTRLTVL.

About this clonotype: At one end the junction does not follow the germline gene, possibly because of a read error. In DNA form, the CDR3 reads TGTGCCAGCAGTTTAGTTCCCGACAGGCCAGGATTT. This gives the protein CASSLVPDRPGF. The rearrangement joins TRBV12-3 or TRBV12-4 to TRBJ1-3; tentatively, D is TRBD1 (6 bases). This CDR3 spans 12 amino acids.

J is TRBJ1-2 and V is TRBV19, with TRBD1 identical over 7 bases. J gave up 8 bases and V 9 bases, and 12 bases lay outside the gene matches. Germline CDR1 and CDR2: LNHDA and SQIVND (reference sequence). This CDR3 is built from 13 residues. The CDR3 here is CASSPDRVRGYTF. The CDR3 region has the DNA TGTGCCAGCAGTCCAGACAGGGTCCGGGGCTACACCTTC.

There are a few counts of this clonotype. The rearrangement links TRBV5-6 to TRBJ1-2; 9 bases fit TRBD1. CDR1 SGHDT and CDR2 YYEEEE come from the germline V gene. The length of the CDR3 is 14 residues. V was clipped by 4 bases and J by 4 bases; unmatched bases: 5. Here the CDR3 DNA reads TGTGCCAGCAGCCCTACAGGGGGCAGCTATGGCTACACCTTC. Protein: CASSPTGGSYGYTF.

The CDR3 sequence is CASSTSGRADNEQFF. The CDR3 DNA reads TGTGCCAGCAGTACTAGCGGGAGGGCCGACAATGAGCAGTTCTTC. V and J are TRBV27 and TRBJ2-1, with TRBD2 identical over 13 bases. J lost 5 bases, V lost 5 bases, and 3 bases had no gene match. Germline loops: CDR1 MNHEY, CDR2 SMNVEV (reference sequence). The length of the CDR3 is 15 residues.

This chain uses TRBV29-1 with TRBJ2-3; 12 nucleotides match TRBD2. V was clipped by 2 bases and J by 0 bases; unmatched bases: 9. The CDR3 spans 18 residues. Germline CDR1 reads SQVTM; CDR2 reads ANQGSEA. In DNA, the CDR3 is TGCAGCGTTGAACATTTTGGGACTAGCGGGCTAAGCACAGATACGCAGTATTTT. As protein: CSVEHFGTSGLSTDTQYF.

V is TRBV4-1 and J is TRBJ1-2, with 10 bases aligning to TRBD1. J gave up 7 bases and V 5 bases, and 10 bases lay outside the gene matches. There are 15 residues in the CDR3. CDR1 is MGHRA, CDR2 YSYEKL, per germline. The CDR3 loop is CASSSMSGTGVGYTF. For the CDR3, the DNA is TGCGCCAGCAGCTCAATGTCCGGGACAGGGGTTGGCTACACCTTC.

The chain employs TRBV7-9 and TRBJ1-4, with D perhaps TRBD1 (6 bases). The germline V gene has CDR1 SEHNR and CDR2 FQNEAQ (reference sequence). V lost 4 bases and J 3 bases, leaving 18 bases between the germline ends. This CDR3 has 17 residues. The CDR3 DNA follows: TGTGCCAGCAGCTCATCGGGGGCCTCCTGGGCTAATGAAAAACTGTTTTTT. Its protein product is CASSSSGASWANEKLFF.

The chain links TRBV20-1 to TRBJ1-4, with D unclear. CDR3 length: 10 residues. V dropped 3 bases and J dropped 4 bases, with 0 bases sitting between them. Germline values: CDR1 DFQATT, CDR2 SNEGSKA (reference sequence). The chain's CDR3 is CSASNEKLFF. The CDR3 nucleotides read TGCAGTGCTAGTAATGAAAAACTGTTTTTT.

The V call is TRBV25-1, the J call TRBJ2-7, with D hard to call. The germline CDR1 and CDR2 sequences are MGHDK and SYGVNS. The V gene lost 3 bases and the J gene lost 0 bases, with 9 bases spanning the gap. There are 14 residues in the CDR3. CDR3 sequence (DNA): TGTGCCAGCAGTGACAGTTTCCTCTCCTACGAGCAGTACTTC. Amino acid sequence: CASSDSFLSYEQYF.

V is TRBV12-3 or TRBV12-4 and J is TRBJ2-3; weak D call: TRBD2 (6 bases). The V end lost 6 bases, the J end lost 2 bases, and 15 bases lay between the germline ends. The CDR3 has 15 residues. The CDR3 spells CASSLTAGPTDTQYF. The DNA for the CDR3 is TGTGCCAGCAGCTTAACGGCGGGGCCCACAGATACGCAGTATTTT.

This clonotype is a singleton in its sample. The chain recombines TRBV20-1 with TRBJ2-1, with 7 positions matching TRBD1. CDR3 length equals 14 residues. Trimming cost V 8 bases and J 6 bases; bases outside gene matches: 13. Germline CDR1 and CDR2: DFQATT and SNEGSKA (reference sequence). The CDR3 DNA reads as TGCAGTCCTATAGTGGGGGCAGGGGGCAATGAGCAGTTCTTC. As protein: CSPIVGAGGNEQFF.

The chain couples TRBV7-9 to TRBJ2-1, with D perhaps TRBD2 (6 bases). The CDR3 is made up of 15 amino acids. Trimming removed 3 bases at V and 7 bases at J, with 16 bases between. Germline CDR1 reads SEHNR; CDR2 reads FQNEAQ (reference sequence). CDR3 protein: CASSFGSPSVNEQFF. The DNA for the CDR3 is TGTGCCAGCAGCTTCGGGTCGCCTAGCGTAAATGAGCAGTTCTTC.

The chain combines TRBV7-2 with TRBJ1-2; 7 nucleotides match TRBD1. This CDR3 has 14 residues. V lost 8 bases and J lost 5; bases outside the gene matches: 11. CDR1 is SGHTA and CDR2 is FQGNSA in the germline V gene. CDR3: CASSQTGLGYGYTF. As DNA, the CDR3 is TGTGCCAGCTCCCAGACAGGGTTGGGATATGGCTACACCTTC. Variable domain in full (rest from reference TRBV7-2 and TRBJ1-2): GAGVSQSPSNKVTEKGKDVELRCDPISGHTALYWYRQSLGQGLEFLIYFQGNSAPDKSGLPSDRFSAERTGGSVSTLTIQRTQQEDSAVYLCASSQTGLGYGYTFGSGTRLTVV.

This clonotype was seen a handful of times. The J gene is TRBJ1-5, the V gene TRBV10-3; 9 nucleotides align to TRBD1. The CDR3 runs 14 residues. J was trimmed by 4 bases and V by 6 bases; bases with no gene match: 4. The germline V gene encodes CDR1 ENHRY and CDR2 SYGVKD. CDR3 in DNA: TGTGCCATCAGGGGGACAGGGCTTAATCAGCCCCAGCATTTT. Its translation is CAIRGTGLNQPQHF.